This entry features one TCR beta chain sequence. TCRdb's copy holds only in-frame clones and misses some; the assay was immunoSEQ multiplex PCR. This table holds a few hundred thousand clones, 89% found once. This entry belongs to a study of blood T cell repertoires in COVID-19. V lost 6 bases and J 1 base, leaving 12 bases between the germline ends. This CDR3 has 14 residues. The germline V gene has CDR1 SEHNR and CDR2 FQNEAQ (reference sequence). The chain links TRBV7-9 to TRBJ1-1; possible D gene TRBD1, 6 bases. This receptor was identified in an older woman with COVID-19, enrolled during active disease. What was sequenced was peripheral blood. CDR3 DNA: TGTGCCAGCAGGTCCGGGACAAAGAACACTGAAGCTTTCTTT. Encoded protein: CASRSGTKNTEAFF.